Shown below are 29 T cell receptor beta chains from a single sample sequenced in a study of T cells in Graves' hyperthyroidism and ophthalmopathy. RNA transcripts yielded amplified TCR beta CDR3 regions. The TCR CDR3 first-round RT-PCR relied on the HTBI primer set. TCRdb ran MiXCR on the multiplex PCR reads and lists one entry per CDR3 protein. The table records roughly 710,000 distinct CDR3 sequences, roughly a third of them present only once. Source material: blood. Every receptor here comes from a woman in her thirties or forties with Graves' hyperthyroidism.

This clonotype occurred many times. One junction end does not reproduce the germline sequence, and a read error may be involved. The chain employs TRBV7-7 and TRBJ2-5; D might be TRBD1 (5 bases). This CDR3 has 19 amino acids. CDR1 is SSHAT and CDR2 is FNYEAQ in the germline V gene (reference sequence). CDR3 region: CASNDFRSVQGGDQETQYF. CDR3 in DNA: TGTGCTAGCAACGATTTTCGCTCGGTCCAGGGTGGGGACCAAGAGACCCAGTACTTC. The variable domain in full, with the rest retrieved from reference TRBV7-7 and TRBJ2-5, is GAGVSQSPRYKVTKRGQDVTLRCDPISSHATLYWYQQALGQGPEFLTYFNYEAQPDKSGLPSDRFSAERPEGSISTLTIQRTEQRDSAMYRCASNDFRSVQGGDQETQYFGPGTRLLVL.

The gene calls are TRBV12-3 or TRBV12-4 and TRBJ1-6; D is unclear. Trimming took off 7 bases at V and 7 bases at J, with 8 bases between the two ends. The CDR3 extends over 12 amino acids. CDR3 loop: CASTSLNSPLHF. The CDR3 DNA sequence: TGTGCCAGCACCTCCCTCAATTCACCCCTCCACTTT.

The rearrangement uses TRBV29-1 and TRBJ1-2; D unclear. Trimming cost V 2 bases and J 6 bases, with 13 bases left between them. Germline V gene data show CDR1 as SQVTM and CDR2 as ANQGSEA. The CDR3 runs to 13 residues. Here the CDR3 reads CSVEPGESHGYTF. In DNA form, the CDR3 reads TGCAGCGTTGAACCCGGAGAATCCCATGGCTACACCTTC.

A few counts support this clonotype. The chain has TRBV2 and TRBJ1-1; tentatively, D is TRBD1 (5 bases). The CDR3 is made up of 14 amino acids. From germline, CDR1 is SNHLY and CDR2 FYNNEI. Trimming stripped 5 bases from V and 4 bases from J, with 14 bases between. The CDR3 protein is CASSPAGGFTEAFF. The CDR3, as DNA: TGTGCCAGCAGTCCTGCCGGGGGGTTCACTGAAGCTTTCTTT.

For this clonotype: The conserved phenylalanine or tryptophan normally closing the CDR3 is absent here, so this likely arose from a read error. The chain uses TRBV7-2 and TRBJ1-1; D perhaps matches TRBD1 (6 bases). CDR1 is SGHTA, CDR2 FQGNSA, per germline. The CDR3 is 15 amino acids. V gave up 4 bases and J gave up 5 bases, with 17 bases separating them. The CDR3 here is CASSSLTGRGTEAFL. The CDR3 DNA reads TGTGCCAGCAGCTCCTTAACGGGCAGGGGTACTGAAGCTTTCCTT.

Only a few counts were recorded for this clonotype. The genes are TRBV2 and TRBJ2-5; 13 nucleotides match TRBD2. The germline gives CDR1 SNHLY, CDR2 FYNNEI. The length of the CDR3 is 16 residues. V was clipped by 8 bases and J by 5 bases; unmatched bases: 11. The CDR3 region has the DNA TGTGCCAGCCGACGTGGACTAGCGGGGGCGGGGGAGACCCAGTACTTC. It translates to CASRRGLAGAGETQYF. Full variable domain (missing parts from reference TRBV2 and TRBJ2-5): EPEVTQTPSHQVTQMGQEVILRCVPISNHLYFYWYRQILGQKVEFLVSFYNNEISEKSEIFDDQFSVERPDGSNFTLKIRSTKLEDSAMYFCASRRGLAGAGETQYFGPGTRLLVL.

J is TRBJ2-5 and V is TRBV20-1; perhaps D is TRBD1 or TRBD2 (5 bases each). CDR3 length: 13 amino acids. Trimming stripped 5 bases from V and 4 bases from J, with 14 bases between. Germline lookup yields CDR1 DFQATT and CDR2 SNEGSKA (reference sequence). CDR3 region: CSAGEWGGETQYF. For the CDR3, the DNA is TGCAGTGCTGGGGAGTGGGGCGGAGAGACCCAGTACTTC.

The genes are TRBV10-3 and TRBJ2-5, with D perhaps TRBD1 (6 bases). The V end was cut by 0 bases, the J end by 4 bases, with 12 bases between. CDR1 and CDR2 (germline): ENHRY, SYGVKD. The CDR3 spans 15 residues. The CDR3 DNA reads as TGTGCCATCAGTGAGTCCCAGGGGCGAGGAGAGACCCAGTACTTC. Translation: CAISESQGRGETQYF.

Ten or more counts support this clonotype. The chain joins TRBV20-1 to TRBJ1-2; D uncertain. Germline-derived CDR1 and CDR2 are DFQATT and SNEGSKA (reference sequence). Trimming took off 4 bases at V and 0 bases at J, with 9 bases between the two ends. This CDR3 is 13 amino acids long. The CDR3 loop is CSATDETNYGYTF. DNA of the CDR3: TGCAGTGCTACCGATGAGACTAACTATGGCTACACCTTC.

The chain joins TRBV6-5 to TRBJ2-3, with a possible D match to TRBD1 (6 bases). The CDR3 length is 17 residues. Germline V CDR1 and CDR2: MNHEY, SVGAGI. Between the trimmed V and J ends, which lost 0 bases and 1 base, there was a span of 14 bases. In nucleotides, the CDR3 is TGTGCCAGCAGTTACTCCCCTACAGGGCCTCGCACAGATACGCAGTATTTT. Encoded protein: CASSYSPTGPRTDTQYF.

Only one count was recorded for this clonotype. This chain links TRBV5-6 with TRBJ2-5; 12 bases are shared with TRBD2. Near its end, the DNA agrees better with TRBJ2-1, so the J call may be wrong. Germline loops: CDR1 SGHDT, CDR2 YYEEEE. The CDR3 sequence is 17 residues long. This CDR3 reads CASSLVAPLAGGNEQFF. CDR3 nucleotide sequence: TGTGCCAGCAGCTTGGTCGCACCACTAGCGGGAGGCAATGAGCAGTTCTTC.

This rearrangement joins TRBV28 to TRBJ2-3; the D is unclear. The germline CDR1 and CDR2 sequences are MDHEN and SYDVKM. V shed 8 bases and J shed 4 bases, with 13 bases lying between them. The CDR3 sequence is 13 residues long. CDR3 residues: CASGSPPSDTQYF. Here the CDR3 DNA reads TGTGCCAGCGGAAGTCCCCCCTCAGATACGCAGTATTTT.

V gene TRBV7-3 combines with J gene TRBJ2-2; D possibly matches TRBD1 or TRBD2 (6 bases each). The CDR3 is 18 amino acids. Trimming left V 4 bases short and J 5 bases short, with 23 bases between. The germline V gene has CDR1 SGHTA and CDR2 FQGTGA. As DNA, the CDR3 is TGTGCCAGCAGCTGGATGGCGGGGCCGATAACAGGGACCGGGGAGCTGTTTTTT. Translation gives CASSWMAGPITGTGELFF.

V gene TRBV5-5 combines with J gene TRBJ2-7, with a tentative D call TRBD2 (5 bases). The germline CDR1 and CDR2 sequences are SGHKS and YYEKEE (reference sequence). The CDR3 loop spans 16 amino acids. V was cut by 2 bases and J by 0 bases, with 15 bases left in between. CDR3 region: CASSLRGGPLSYEQYF. CDR3 nucleotides: TGTGCCAGCAGCTTACGCGGAGGTCCCCTCTCCTACGAGCAGTACTTC.

This chain links TRBV7-2 with TRBJ2-3, with D maybe TRBD1 (5 bases). Germline V lookup: CDR1 SGHTA, CDR2 FQGNSA. V was shortened by 5 bases and J by 8 bases, with 17 bases between the two germline ends. This CDR3 comprises 14 residues. The CDR3 sequence: CASSQDSPGRTQYF. CDR3 DNA sequence: TGTGCCAGCAGCCAAGATAGTCCAGGGCGTACGCAGTATTTT. Full variable domain (remainder filled in from reference TRBV7-2 and TRBJ2-3): GAGVSQSPSNKVTEKGKDVELRCDPISGHTALYWYRQSLGQGLEFLIYFQGNSAPDKSGLPSDRFSAERTGGSVSTLTIQRTQQEDSAVYLCASSQDSPGRTQYFGPGTRLTVL.

This clonotype was seen more than once but under ten times. The genes are TRBV24-1 and TRBJ2-5; D is perhaps TRBD2 (5 bases). Germline V gives CDR1 KGHDR, CDR2 SFDVKD. The CDR3 is 14 amino acids. Trimming stripped 4 bases from V and 1 base from J, with 9 bases between. CDR3 sequence: CATSESGIQETQYF. The CDR3 coding sequence is TGTGCCACCAGTGAGTCGGGGATCCAAGAGACCCAGTACTTC.

This chain uses TRBV10-3 with TRBJ1-6; 10 bases are a match to TRBD1. V lost 7 bases and J lost 7; bases outside the gene matches: 7. The V gene's germline CDR1 is ENHRY and CDR2 SYGVKD. The CDR3 has 15 amino acids. The CDR3: CAITSGQGQNSPLHF. As DNA, the CDR3 is TGTGCCATCACGTCGGGACAGGGGCAAAATTCACCCCTCCACTTT.

This clonotype was recorded a few times. The chain recombines TRBV12-3 or TRBV12-4 with TRBJ2-2; D remains unclear. This CDR3 has 12 residues. Trimming shortened V by 6 bases and J by 6 bases, and 8 bases separated the two germline ends. This CDR3 is CASRPGPGELFF. CDR3 in DNA: TGTGCCAGCAGACCCGGGCCCGGGGAGCTGTTTTTT.

This clonotype was seen more than once but under ten times. The chain links TRBV29-1 to TRBJ2-3, with TRBD1 matching over 8 bases. J lost 1 base, V lost 2 bases, and 2 bases had no gene match. Germline V gives CDR1 SQVTM, CDR2 ANQGSEA. This CDR3 is built from 14 residues. The DNA for the CDR3 is TGCAGCGTTGAACTGACAGGGGGCACAGATACGCAGTATTTT. Translated, it gives CSVELTGGTDTQYF.

This clonotype was observed at least ten times. J is TRBJ1-2 and V is TRBV14, with a possible D match to TRBD1 (6 bases). V was pared by 3 bases and J by 4 bases, with 12 bases between. The CDR3 is 14 amino acids. Germline assignment: CDR1 SGHDN and CDR2 FVKESK. CDR3 sequence: CASSHAGAPYGYTF. The CDR3 nucleotides are TGTGCCAGCAGCCATGCAGGGGCTCCCTATGGCTACACCTTC.

The V and J genes are TRBV6-6 and TRBJ1-2; D uncertain. The CDR3 length is 16 residues. Germline V lookup: CDR1 MNHNY, CDR2 SVGAGI (reference sequence). V gave up 5 bases and J gave up 4 bases, with 20 bases separating them. The chain's CDR3 is CASSRFRLHPGYGYTF. Here the CDR3 DNA reads TGTGCCAGCAGTCGTTTCCGGTTACATCCGGGCTATGGCTACACCTTC.

The rearrangement joins TRBV12-3 or TRBV12-4 to TRBJ1-1; D is undetermined. This CDR3 is built from 14 residues. V gave up 2 bases and J gave up 8 bases, with 15 bases separating them. CDR3 sequence: CASSLSVRGSEAFF. For the CDR3, the DNA is TGTGCCAGCAGTTTATCTGTACGGGGATCAGAAGCTTTCTTT.

To note about this clonotype: One end of the junction fails to match germline, which may point to a read error. The V call is TRBV20-1, the J call TRBJ1-2; D is possibly TRBD1 (6 bases). Per germline, CDR1 DFQATT and CDR2 SNEGSKA (reference sequence). This CDR3 is built from 15 residues. The CDR3, as DNA: TGCAGTGCTAGTGACCCAGGGGCAGGGAACTATTGCTACACCTTC. Its protein product is CSASDPGAGNYCYTF.

This clonotype was counted a few times. The chain joins TRBV12-3 or TRBV12-4 to TRBJ1-3; D gene unclear. The length of the CDR3 is 13 residues. V was shortened by 3 bases and J by 1 base, with 4 bases between the two germline ends. The CDR3 reads CASSFRSGNTIYF. The CDR3 region has the DNA TGTGCCAGCAGTTTCAGGTCTGGAAACACCATATATTTT.

This clonotype came up many times. The chain is built from TRBV12-3 or TRBV12-4 and TRBJ1-4; unclear D gene. V lost 8 bases and J lost 3, with 16 bases in between. This CDR3 has 15 amino acids. The DNA of the CDR3 is TGTGCCAGCTCCTCGGGCCTCCCCCCTAATGAAAAACTGTTTTTT. Translation gives CASSSGLPPNEKLFF.

This clonotype was seen many times. The chain links TRBV29-1 to TRBJ1-1; possible D gene TRBD1, 6 bases. The germline V gene encodes CDR1 SQVTM and CDR2 ANQGSEA. The CDR3 is 12 amino acids. With 7 bases removed from V and 8 bases from J, the gap between germline ends came to 17 bases. The CDR3 spells CSGWTTGTEAFF. The CDR3 DNA is TGCAGCGGTTGGACTACAGGGACGGAAGCTTTCTTT.

This chain connects TRBV5-1 to TRBJ2-5; the D gene is possibly TRBD2 (6 bases). CDR1 and CDR2 (germline): SGHRS, YFSETQ. This CDR3 comprises 19 residues. V was clipped by 4 bases and J by 2 bases, with 27 bases between them. In nucleotides, the CDR3 is TGCGCCAGCAGCCAAATCATGACCGCACGTCGGGACTTACAAGAGACCCAGTACTTC. It yields the protein CASSQIMTARRDLQETQYF.

This clonotype was counted ten times or more. The V call is TRBV29-1, the J call TRBJ1-3; a possible D gene is TRBD1 (5 bases). V was shortened by 3 bases and J by 5 bases, with 14 bases between the two germline ends. The germline V gene encodes CDR1 SQVTM and CDR2 ANQGSEA. The CDR3 is 14 amino acids. The chain's CDR3 is CSVEGGNNRNTIYF. DNA for the CDR3: TGCAGCGTTGAGGGGGGAAATAACAGAAACACCATATATTTT.

Of note for this clonotype: This sequence may be a read error, since a much larger clone differs from it by one base. This chain joins TRBV11-2 and TRBJ1-1; TRBD1 agrees at 8 bases. The CDR3 spans 15 residues. CDR1 is SGHAT and CDR2 is FQNNGV in the germline V gene. Trimming removed 8 bases from V and 7 bases from J; junction bases left unmatched: 15. This chain's CDR3 is CASPCRDRLGGEAFF. Here the CDR3 DNA reads TGTGCCAGCCCCTGCCGGGACAGGTTAGGCGGTGAAGCTTTCTTT.